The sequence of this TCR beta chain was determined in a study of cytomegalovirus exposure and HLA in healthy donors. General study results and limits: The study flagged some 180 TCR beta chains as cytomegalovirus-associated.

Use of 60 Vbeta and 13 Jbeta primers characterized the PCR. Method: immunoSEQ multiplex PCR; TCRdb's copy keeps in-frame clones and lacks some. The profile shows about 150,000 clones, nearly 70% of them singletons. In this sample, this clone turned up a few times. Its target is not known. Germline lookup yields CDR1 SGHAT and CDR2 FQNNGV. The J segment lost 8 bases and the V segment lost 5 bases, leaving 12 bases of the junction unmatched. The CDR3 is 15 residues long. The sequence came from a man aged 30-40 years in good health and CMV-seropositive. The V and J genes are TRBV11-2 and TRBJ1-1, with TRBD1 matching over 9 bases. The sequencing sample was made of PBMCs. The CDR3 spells CASSPPDGQGKEAFF. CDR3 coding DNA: TGTGCCAGCAGCCCTCCCGATGGACAGGGGAAGGAAGCTTTCTTT.